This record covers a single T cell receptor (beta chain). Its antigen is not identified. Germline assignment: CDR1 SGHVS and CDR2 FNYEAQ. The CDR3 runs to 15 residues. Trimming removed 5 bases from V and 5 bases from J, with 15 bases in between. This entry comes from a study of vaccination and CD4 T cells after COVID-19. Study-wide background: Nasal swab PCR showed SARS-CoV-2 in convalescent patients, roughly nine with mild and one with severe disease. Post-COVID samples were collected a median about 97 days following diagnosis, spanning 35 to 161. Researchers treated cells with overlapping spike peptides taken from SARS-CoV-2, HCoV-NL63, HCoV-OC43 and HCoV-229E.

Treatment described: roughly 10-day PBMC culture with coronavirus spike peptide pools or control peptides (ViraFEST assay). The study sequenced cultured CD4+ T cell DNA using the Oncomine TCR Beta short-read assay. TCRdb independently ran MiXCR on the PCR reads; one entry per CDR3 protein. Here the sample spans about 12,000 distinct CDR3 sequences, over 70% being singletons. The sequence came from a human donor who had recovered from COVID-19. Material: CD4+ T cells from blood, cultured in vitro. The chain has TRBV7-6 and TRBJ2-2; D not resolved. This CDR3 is CASSPTDRNTGELFF. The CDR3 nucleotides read TGTGCCAGCAGCCCGACTGATCGGAATACCGGGGAGCTGTTTTTT. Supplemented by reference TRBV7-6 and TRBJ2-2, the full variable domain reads GAGVSQSPRYKVTKRGQDVALRCDPISGHVSLYWYRQALGQGPEFLTYFNYEAQQDKSGLPNDRFSAERPEGSISTLTIQRTEQRDSAMYRCASSPTDRNTGELFFGEGSRLTVL.